Below are 19 T cell receptor beta chains sequenced from a single sample in a study of immune evolution from preneoplasia to lung adenocarcinoma (dated by TCRdb to about 2021). The protocol used for the library was the immunoSEQ multiplex PCR assay. TCRdb mirrors the immuneACCESS table, restricted to in-frame sequences. Some clones are absent from its copies; in checked studies, under half trace to an unresolved V gene, and the reason for the others is unknown. The sample includes thousands of clones, with around 81% observed a single time. The ten largest make up roughly a tenth of the sample. Sequencing was done on a sample of FFPE normal lung tissue adjacent to the tumor. These receptors originate from a person aged 50-75 years with lung adenocarcinoma.

The chain uses TRBV5-1 and TRBJ1-2; no firm D call. Trimming pared 0 bases from V and 1 base from J, leaving 10 bases between. The V gene's germline CDR1 is SGHRS and CDR2 YFSETQ. CDR3 length: 15 residues. The CDR3 spells CASSLAGKDNYGYTF. CDR3 coding DNA: TGCGCCAGCAGCTTGGCCGGGAAGGATAACTATGGCTACACCTTC. Based on the CDR3 plus reference TRBV5-1 and TRBJ1-2, the full variable domain is KAGVTQTPRYLIKTRGQQVTLSCSPISGHRSVSWYQQTPGQGLQFLFEYFSETQRNKGNFPGRFSGRQFSNSRSEMNVSTLELGDSALYLCASSLAGKDNYGYTFGSGTRLTVV.

This CDR3 reads CSGTDTYEQYF. In nucleotides, the CDR3 is TGCAGTGGGACGGACACATACGAGCAGTACTTC. The chain employs TRBV20-1 and TRBJ2-7, with a weak D call TRBD1 (5 bases). Trimming removed 7 bases from V and 4 bases from J, with 11 bases in between. The CDR3 covers 11 residues. Looked up from germline, CDR1 is DFQATT and CDR2 is SNEGSKA (reference sequence).

The chain links TRBV4-1 to TRBJ2-1; tentative D call: TRBD2 (5 bases). The CDR3 covers 18 residues. Trimming stripped 0 bases from V and 12 bases from J, with 27 bases between. Germline lookup yields CDR1 MGHRA and CDR2 YSYEKL. The CDR3 region is CASSQDRSSSGSLGRQFF. CDR3 bases: TGCGCCAGCAGCCAAGATCGATCCTCGAGCGGTTCCTTAGGTCGGCAGTTCTTC.

This clone was observed once. The CDR3 sequence is CASSVVGDQPQHF. CDR3 coding DNA: TGTGCCAGCAGCGTGGTTGGAGATCAGCCCCAGCATTTT. This chain links TRBV7-8 with TRBJ1-5; D unresolved. Germline loops: CDR1 SGHVS, CDR2 FQNEAQ. V was pared by 5 bases and J by 5 bases, with 10 bases between. The CDR3 length is 13 residues.

This chain links TRBV7-8 with TRBJ1-2; no firm D call. The V gene lost 2 bases and the J gene lost 2 bases, with 6 bases spanning the gap. The CDR3 consists of 13 residues. In germline, CDR1 is SGHVS, CDR2 FQNEAQ. DNA of the CDR3: TGTGCCAGCAGCTTAACATTAAACTATGGCTACACCTTC. Translating it yields CASSLTLNYGYTF.

V is TRBV29-1 and J is TRBJ2-5; a weak D match, TRBD2 (5 bases). The CDR3 has 15 amino acids. Trimming shortened V by 4 bases and J by 5 bases, and 20 bases separated the two germline ends. Germline values: CDR1 SQVTM, CDR2 ANQGSEA. This chain's CDR3 is CSVVGQDPGGETQYF. The CDR3 DNA is TGCAGCGTTGTAGGCCAGGACCCCGGCGGGGAGACCCAGTACTTC.

The J gene is TRBJ1-1, the V gene TRBV5-1, with TRBD1 matching 7 bases. Germline CDR1 SGHRS, CDR2 YFSETQ. The V gene end was trimmed by 4 bases and the J gene end by 1 base; junction bases not matched to a gene: 4. CDR3 length: 14 amino acids. The CDR3 loop reads CASSVTGRNTEAFF. DNA for the CDR3: TGCGCCAGCAGCGTGACAGGGAGGAACACTGAAGCTTTCTTT.

This rearrangement joins TRBV7-6 to TRBJ2-3, with D perhaps TRBD1 or TRBD2 (6 bases each). CDR1 SGHVS and CDR2 FNYEAQ come from the germline V gene. Trimming left V 3 bases short and J 5 bases short, with 15 bases between. The CDR3 spans 15 residues. The CDR3, as DNA: TGTGCCAGCAGCTTGACCTCGAGGGGGGTAGATACGCAGTATTTT. Translation gives CASSLTSRGVDTQYF.

This clone was seen a handful of times. V and J are TRBV28 and TRBJ1-5; possibly TRBD1 for D (6 bases). Germline V gene sequence: CDR1 MDHEN, CDR2 SYDVKM. This CDR3 has 15 amino acids. The ends were cut back, 2 bases at V and 7 bases at J, with 15 bases in the middle. CDR3 sequence reads: CASSLVQGSWQPQHF. The CDR3 DNA sequence: TGTGCCAGCAGTTTAGTACAGGGTTCGTGGCAGCCCCAGCATTTT.

With respect to this clone: Distinct nucleotide sequences in the sample also encode this CDR3. The J gene is TRBJ2-1, the V gene TRBV5-1, with TRBD2 matching over 10 bases. The V gene's germline CDR1 is SGHRS and CDR2 YFSETQ. J lost 3 bases, V lost 3 bases, and 0 bases had no gene match. The CDR3 loop spans 14 amino acids. The CDR3 nucleotides are TGCGCCAGCAGCTCTAGCGGGGGCTACAATGAGCAGTTCTTC. Amino acids: CASSSSGGYNEQFF.

The chain uses TRBV6-6 and TRBJ2-7, with D possibly being TRBD1 or TRBD2 (5 bases each). V lost 7 bases and J 3 bases, leaving 13 bases between the germline ends. Germline CDR1 MNHNY, CDR2 SVGAGI (reference sequence). The CDR3 spans 13 residues. The CDR3 nucleotides read TGTGCCAGCACCTGGGGTGGGGGCTACGAGCAGTACTTC. It codes for CASTWGGGYEQYF.

This clone is medium-sized (0.01 to 0.1%) in the sample. This chain links TRBV7-8 with TRBJ2-3, with 7 bases matching TRBD1. Germline assignment: CDR1 SGHVS and CDR2 FQNEAQ. This CDR3 region has 14 residues. The J segment lost 3 bases and the V segment lost 4 bases, leaving 4 bases of the junction unmatched. Here the CDR3 DNA reads TGTGCCAGCAGCTCTCGGGACAGAACAGATACGCAGTATTTT. Translating gives CASSSRDRTDTQYF.

By sample share, this clone is large. V is TRBV28 and J is TRBJ1-1; TRBD1 agrees at 8 bases. V lost 6 bases and J lost 4; bases outside the gene matches: 4. CDR1 is MDHEN, CDR2 SYDVKM, per germline. The CDR3 has 13 amino acids. The CDR3 region is CASSSDRGTEAFF. The CDR3 nucleotides are TGTGCCAGCAGCTCCGACAGGGGCACTGAAGCTTTCTTT.

J is TRBJ1-1 and V is TRBV29-1; 9 bases fit TRBD1. CDR1 is SQVTM and CDR2 is ANQGSEA in the germline V gene. V gave up 7 bases and J gave up 3 bases; unmatched junction bases: 3. The CDR3 is 12 residues long. CDR3 nucleotides: TGCAGCGGATGGACAGGGGACACTGAAGCTTTCTTT. Translating gives CSGWTGDTEAFF.

This clone was recorded a few times. V and J are TRBV29-1 and TRBJ2-7; tentative D call: TRBD2 (7 bases). Germline lookup yields CDR1 SQVTM and CDR2 ANQGSEA. V was clipped by 4 bases and J by 1 base, with 17 bases between them. This CDR3 is built from 15 residues. The CDR3 sequence: CSVAFLRGGSYEQYF. The CDR3, as DNA: TGCAGCGTTGCCTTCTTGAGGGGGGGATCCTACGAGCAGTACTTC.

J is TRBJ1-5 and V is TRBV30; D remains unclear. This CDR3 is built from 14 residues. V lost 3 bases, J lost 0 bases, and 9 bases lay in between. Germline V lookup: CDR1 GTSNPN, CDR2 SVGIG (reference sequence). This chain's CDR3 is CAWRAEVSNQPQHF. DNA of the CDR3: TGTGCCTGGAGGGCAGAGGTTAGCAATCAGCCCCAGCATTTT.

The chain combines TRBV30 with TRBJ2-7; a weak D match, TRBD1 (6 bases). The length of the CDR3 is 12 residues. Germline CDR1 and CDR2: GTSNPN and SVGIG (reference sequence). Trimming shortened V by 2 bases and J by 2 bases, and 7 bases separated the two germline ends. The CDR3 is CAWSRQAYEQYF. The CDR3 bases are TGTGCCTGGAGTAGACAGGCCTACGAGCAGTACTTC.

The genes are TRBV29-1 and TRBJ1-1, with TRBD1 as a possible D gene (5 bases). Germline V lookup: CDR1 SQVTM, CDR2 ANQGSEA. This CDR3 comprises 14 residues. Trimming left V 2 bases short and J 5 bases short, with 15 bases between. CDR3 nucleotide sequence: TGCAGCGTTGAAAGGGTTGGGGGAGATACTGAAGCTTTCTTT. Translated: CSVERVGGDTEAFF.

This clone is a singleton in its sample. The chain is built from TRBV29-1 and TRBJ2-3; 8 positions agree with TRBD1. Trimming took 4 bases from V and 5 from J; bases not matched to a gene: 2. The CDR3 extends over 12 amino acids. Germline values: CDR1 SQVTM, CDR2 ANQGSEA. Here the CDR3 reads CSVGQGIDTQYF. For the CDR3, the DNA is TGCAGCGTTGGACAGGGGATAGATACGCAGTATTTT.